The 23 T cell receptor beta chains below were found in one sample sequenced in a study of OX40 agonist ivuxolimab in advanced cancers. The data were produced by immunoSEQ multiplex PCR, yet TCRdb's version contains in-frame clones alone and is incomplete. The sample yields tens of thousands of clones, 84% seen once. This specimen consisted of CD4+ or CD8+ T cells sorted from blood, obtained in a trial of the OX40 agonist ivuxolimab. The source is an adult with an advanced solid tumor such as melanoma, head and neck, liver or kidney cancer.

The chain combines TRBV15 with TRBJ2-1, with D hard to call. V dropped 0 bases and J dropped 5 bases, with 26 bases sitting between them. This CDR3 is 20 amino acids long. Per germline, CDR1 LNHNV and CDR2 YYDKDF (reference sequence). The CDR3: CATSRDRGRSSLSKHNEQFF. The CDR3 DNA is TGTGCCACCAGCAGAGATAGAGGTCGAAGCAGCCTGTCTAAGCACAATGAGCAGTTCTTC. Combining the CDR3 with reference TRBV15 and TRBJ2-1 gives the whole variable domain DAMVIQNPRYQVTQFGKPVTLSCSQTLNHNVMYWYQQKSSQAPKLLFHYYDKDFNNEADTPDNFQSRRPNTSFCFLDIRSPGLGDTAMYLCATSRDRGRSSLSKHNEQFFGPGTRLTVL.

CDR3: CASSFGEGPYEQYF. The CDR3, as DNA: TGTGCCAGCAGCTTTGGGGAAGGCCCCTACGAGCAGTACTTC. V is TRBV7-2 and J is TRBJ2-7; D is undetermined. Germline V gene sequence: CDR1 SGHTA, CDR2 FQGNSA. The CDR3 runs to 14 residues. Trimming took 3 bases from V and 2 from J, leaving 11 bases between them.

To note about this clone: The junction departs from the called germline gene at one end, perhaps through a read error. The chain has TRBV9 and TRBJ1-1; D remains ambiguous. Germline V CDR1 and CDR2: SGDLS, YYNGEE. This CDR3 is 15 amino acids long. The CDR3 DNA reads as TGTGCCAGCACCGTAGGGCGTGCCTCGAACACTGAAGCTTTCTTT. The encoded protein is CASTVGRASNTEAFF.

This clone was counted between two and nine times. The chain couples TRBV28 to TRBJ1-5; possibly TRBD1 for D (6 bases). CDR3 length: 16 amino acids. V was shortened by 3 bases and J by 0 bases, with 12 bases between the two germline ends. In germline, CDR1 is MDHEN, CDR2 SYDVKM. CDR3 region: CASSLTGHNSNQPQHF. As DNA, the CDR3 is TGTGCCAGCAGTTTGACGGGACACAATAGCAATCAGCCCCAGCATTTT.

A single count supports this clone. The chain combines TRBV15 with TRBJ2-2, with a weak D call TRBD2 (6 bases). Trimming pared 0 bases from V and 9 bases from J, leaving 8 bases between. The CDR3 is 13 amino acids. Germline V gene data show CDR1 as LNHNV and CDR2 as YYDKDF (reference sequence). The CDR3: CATSREEGWELFF. The CDR3 bases are TGTGCCACCAGCAGAGAGGAGGGATGGGAGCTGTTTTTT. Full variable domain (remainder filled in from reference TRBV15 and TRBJ2-2): DAMVIQNPRYQVTQFGKPVTLSCSQTLNHNVMYWYQQKSSQAPKLLFHYYDKDFNNEADTPDNFQSRRPNTSFCFLDIRSPGLGDTAMYLCATSREEGWELFFGEGSRLTVL.

The rearrangement joins TRBV5-1 to TRBJ2-7, with D tentatively TRBD1 (6 bases). Germline CDR1 reads SGHRS; CDR2 reads YFSETQ. Trimming took 3 bases from V and 1 from J, leaving 8 bases between them. This CDR3 region has 13 residues. CDR3 in amino acids: CASSWTASYEQYF. In nucleotides, the CDR3 is TGCGCCAGCAGCTGGACAGCATCCTACGAGCAGTACTTC.

This chain uses TRBV7-6 with TRBJ1-1, with 7 bases lining up with TRBD1. Germline CDR1 reads SGHVS; CDR2 reads FNYEAQ. CDR3 size: 16 residues. V was clipped by 3 bases and J by 0 bases; unmatched bases: 7. CDR3 in amino acids: CASSLASGTVNTEAFF. The DNA of the CDR3 is TGTGCCAGCAGCTTGGCTAGCGGGACAGTGAACACTGAAGCTTTCTTT. Together with reference TRBV7-6 and TRBJ1-1, the CDR3 gives the full variable domain: GAGVSQSPRYKVTKRGQDVALRCDPISGHVSLYWYRQALGQGPEFLTYFNYEAQQDKSGLPNDRFSAERPEGSISTLTIQRTEQRDSAMYRCASSLASGTVNTEAFFGQGTRLTVV.

On this clone: The same CDR3 can be traced to other DNA sequences in this sample. The rearrangement links TRBV27 to TRBJ2-1; D possibly corresponds to TRBD2 (5 bases). The CDR3 consists of 12 residues. V lost 2 bases to trimming and J lost 7 bases, with 6 bases between them. CDR1 is MNHEY, CDR2 SMNVEV, per germline (reference sequence). CDR3 region: CASSLPGNEQFF. The CDR3 nucleotides are TGTGCCAGCAGTTTACCGGGAAATGAGCAGTTCTTC.

This chain joins TRBV4-1 and TRBJ1-1, with D tentatively TRBD1 (5 bases). The CDR3 spans 15 residues. The germline gives CDR1 MGHRA, CDR2 YSYEKL. Trimming pared 2 bases from V and 4 bases from J, leaving 14 bases between. Here the CDR3 reads CASSQLGSGGTEAFF. The CDR3 DNA follows: TGCGCCAGCAGCCAACTCGGGTCTGGGGGCACTGAAGCTTTCTTT.

The genes are TRBV7-9 and TRBJ1-2, with a possible D match to TRBD1 (5 bases). The ends were cut back, 10 bases at V and 8 bases at J, with 26 bases in the middle. CDR3 size: 15 residues. The V gene's germline CDR1 is SEHNR and CDR2 FQNEAQ (reference sequence). CDR3 residues: CATTLAVGGSEGYTF. As DNA, the CDR3 is TGTGCCACTACACTCGCCGTGGGGGGGTCGGAAGGCTACACCTTC.

The chain has TRBV9 and TRBJ1-2; 9 nucleotides line up with TRBD1. The V segment lost 3 bases and the J segment 8 bases; nucleotides outside the gene matches: 2. The CDR3 totals 12 residues. The germline CDR1 and CDR2 sequences are SGDLS and YYNGEE. CDR3 protein: CASSGTGDGYTF. CDR3 nucleotides: TGTGCCAGCAGCGGGACAGGGGACGGCTACACCTTC.

The chain employs TRBV9 and TRBJ2-5; 7 bases line up with TRBD1. Per germline, CDR1 SGDLS and CDR2 YYNGEE. The V segment lost 5 bases and the J segment 1 base; nucleotides outside the gene matches: 5. The CDR3 is made up of 14 amino acids. The CDR3 bases are TGTGCCAGCAGTCCCGACAGGGCCCAAGAGACCCAGTACTTC. Its protein product is CASSPDRAQETQYF.

The chain couples TRBV19 to TRBJ2-1, with a possible D match to TRBD1 (5 bases). The CDR3 has 16 residues. Germline V gives CDR1 LNHDA, CDR2 SQIVND (reference sequence). V was shortened by 7 bases and J by 0 bases, with 16 bases between the two germline ends. Here the CDR3 DNA reads TGTGCCAGTAACCCGGACACCTTAAGCTCCTACAATGAGCAGTTCTTC. This sequence encodes CASNPDTLSSYNEQFF. Looking up the rest from reference TRBV19 and TRBJ2-1 gives the full variable domain: DGGITQSPKYLFRKEGQNVTLSCEQNLNHDAMYWYRQDPGQGLRLIYYSQIVNDFQKGDIAEGYSVSREKKESFPLTVTSAQKNPTAFYLCASNPDTLSSYNEQFFGPGTRLTVL.

The V call is TRBV30, the J call TRBJ2-7, with D perhaps TRBD1 or TRBD2 (5 bases each). Germline CDR1 is GTSNPN and CDR2 is SVGIG (reference sequence). The CDR3 length is 14 residues. V lost 1 base to trimming and J lost 4 bases, with 14 bases between them. CDR3 sequence (DNA): TGTGCCTGGAGTGCCGGGACGGGCGATTACGAGCAGTACTTC. This translates into CAWSAGTGDYEQYF.

V and J are TRBV19 and TRBJ2-1; D not resolved. Germline CDR1 is LNHDA and CDR2 is SQIVND (reference sequence). The CDR3 is 14 amino acids. Trimming removed 9 bases at V and 0 bases at J, with 12 bases between. The CDR3 loop is CASNALSSYNEQFF. The CDR3 DNA follows: TGTGCCAGCAATGCCCTGAGCTCCTACAATGAGCAGTTCTTC.

This clone occurred a few times. The chain employs TRBV19 and TRBJ2-7; possibly TRBD1 for D (8 bases). Looked up from germline, CDR1 is LNHDA and CDR2 is SQIVND (reference sequence). Trimming stripped 7 bases from V and 0 bases from J, with 16 bases between. CDR3 length equals 15 residues. The CDR3 nucleotides read TGTGCCAGTACCTTGACAGGGGAGGGCTCCTACGAGCAGTACTTC. This sequence encodes CASTLTGEGSYEQYF.

To note about this clone: This specimen includes other DNA sequences encoding the same CDR3. The CDR3 coding sequence is TGTGCCAGCAGTTTAGTGGGCGGCTCCTACGAGCAGTACTTC. Its protein is CASSLVGGSYEQYF. This chain connects TRBV28 to TRBJ2-7; no clear D gene. Trimming left V 2 bases short and J 0 bases short, with 8 bases between. The CDR3 contains 14 residues. Germline CDR1 reads MDHEN; CDR2 reads SYDVKM.

V gene TRBV5-4 combines with J gene TRBJ1-2; 7 bases agree with TRBD1. Trimming removed 2 bases from V and 6 bases from J; junction bases left unmatched: 1. This CDR3 spans 12 amino acids. Per the germline V gene, CDR1 is SGHNT and CDR2 is YYREEE (reference sequence). The DNA of the CDR3 is TGTGCCAGCAGCTTCGGGACAGATGGCTACACCTTC. This sequence encodes CASSFGTDGYTF.

By sample fraction, this clone is medium-sized (0.01 to 0.1%). The chain couples TRBV7-9 to TRBJ1-1; TRBD1 is a possible D gene (5 bases). Germline V lookup: CDR1 SEHNR, CDR2 FQNEAQ (reference sequence). V lost 5 bases and J 1 base, leaving 14 bases between the germline ends. This CDR3 has 15 amino acids. For the CDR3, the DNA is TGTGCCAGCAGCACGGCAGGGAGCGGGAACACTGAAGCTTTCTTT. This translates into CASSTAGSGNTEAFF.

The chain uses TRBV28 and TRBJ1-1; a possible D gene is TRBD1 (5 bases). The V gene's germline CDR1 is MDHEN and CDR2 SYDVKM. V gave up 8 bases and J gave up 6 bases, with 22 bases separating them. There are 15 residues in the CDR3. In DNA, the CDR3 is TGTGCCAGCCAGGGACCAGCAACCGCATTATCTGAAGCTTTCTTT. Translated: CASQGPATALSEAFF.

This sequence joins TRBV4-1 and TRBJ2-1, with D possibly matching TRBD2 (6 bases). Trimming took 0 bases from V and 8 from J, leaving 14 bases between them. This CDR3 has 15 amino acids. Germline V lookup: CDR1 MGHRA, CDR2 YSYEKL. This CDR3 is CASSQETKGGDEQFF. The CDR3 DNA sequence: TGCGCCAGCAGCCAAGAAACAAAGGGCGGGGATGAGCAGTTCTTC.

The CDR3 DNA sequence: TGTGCCAGCAGCCCCAGTTACGAGCAGTACTTC. This codes for CASSPSYEQYF. V is TRBV7-9 and J is TRBJ2-7; the D is unclear. Trimming shortened V by 5 bases and J by 4 bases, and 6 bases separated the two germline ends. The CDR3 runs to 11 residues. Germline-derived CDR1 and CDR2 are SEHNR and FQNEAQ (reference sequence).

The rearrangement joins TRBV4-3 to TRBJ2-3; D possibly corresponds to TRBD1 (6 bases). Trimming cost V 0 bases and J 5 bases, with 9 bases left between them. The CDR3 spans 14 residues. CDR1 LGHNA and CDR2 YSLEER come from the germline V gene. This CDR3 reads CASSQDGGQDTQYF. CDR3 DNA: TGCGCCAGCAGCCAAGATGGGGGCCAAGATACGCAGTATTTT.